The table lists the clone carrying this T cell receptor (beta chain) with a count of one. Its cognate antigen is unknown. These data are taken from a study of blood T cells in healthy people across ages. Overall study findings and caveats: Among long-lived donors, naive CD4+ cells were more numerous and diversity higher than in aged donors.

Through a sample-barcoded 5' primer and a J-beta primer mix, a second PCR was run for roughly 6 to 12 cycles. Using its own MiXCR run on the 5' RACE reads, TCRdb lists one record per CDR3 protein. The table records 780,000 or so distinct CDR3 sequences, about 55% of them present only once. Source material: blood. This clonotype was obtained from an older man in good health.

The CDR3 spells CASSEVNRIGQPQHF. The CDR3 DNA sequence: TGTGCCAGCAGTGAAGTGAACCGTATTGGTCAGCCCCAGCATTTT. The chain recombines TRBV6-1 with TRBJ1-5; the D is unclear. This CDR3 comprises 15 residues. V lost 1 base to trimming and J lost 6 bases, with 13 bases between them. Germline values: CDR1 MNHNS, CDR2 SASEGT.